The 24 T cell receptor beta chains listed next were all sequenced from one sample in a study of T cells in Graves' hyperthyroidism and ophthalmopathy. Authors of the study amplified TCR beta CDR3 regions from RNA transcripts. In the first-round RT-PCR of the TCR CDR3, the HTBI primer set was used. In TCRdb, the multiplex PCR reads were re-called with MiXCR into one record per CDR3 protein. The top ten hold about 20% of the sample, which has around 380,000 distinct CDR3 sequences, about 13% seen once. Sequenced sample: blood. The receptors stem from a man younger than 40 with Graves' hyperthyroidism that later progressed to Graves' ophthalmopathy.

This clonotype was detected only a few times. This chain links TRBV5-1 with TRBJ2-7; no definite D call. Per the germline V gene, CDR1 is SGHRS and CDR2 is YFSETQ. Trimming took off 2 bases at V and 2 bases at J, with 5 bases between the two ends. The CDR3 is 12 amino acids. CDR3 DNA sequence: TGCGCCAGCAGCTTATACACCTACGAGCAGTACTTC. Its translation is CASSLYTYEQYF.

This chain joins TRBV28 and TRBJ2-2, with TRBD2 matching over 7 bases. The V gene end was trimmed by 7 bases and the J gene end by 5 bases; junction bases not matched to a gene: 4. Germline values: CDR1 MDHEN, CDR2 SYDVKM. This CDR3 is built from 13 residues. The CDR3 here is CASNWRGTGELFF. Written as DNA, the CDR3 is TGTGCCAGCAACTGGCGGGGGACCGGGGAGCTGTTTTTT. Looking up the rest from reference TRBV28 and TRBJ2-2 gives the full variable domain: DVKVTQSSRYLVKRTGEKVFLECVQDMDHENMFWYRQDPGLGLRLIYFSYDVKMKEKGDIPEGYSVSREKKERFSLILESASTNQTSMYLCASNWRGTGELFFGEGSRLTVL.

V and J are TRBV4-1 and TRBJ2-5, with D possibly matching TRBD1 (5 bases). There are 16 residues in the CDR3. CDR1 and CDR2 from the germline V gene are MGHRA and YSYEKL. Trimming left V 4 bases short and J 1 base short, with 16 bases between. CDR3 bases: TGCGCCAGCAGCCGGGCGGCAGGGAATGGCCAAGAGACCCAGTACTTC. Amino acid sequence: CASSRAAGNGQETQYF.

Only one count was recorded for this clonotype. Possible read error: a much larger clone is one base away. V usage is TRBV20-1 and J usage is TRBJ2-1, with 13 positions matching TRBD2. The CDR3 spans 16 residues. The V gene's germline CDR1 is DFQATT and CDR2 SNEGSKA (reference sequence). CDR3 in DNA: TGCAGTGCCCACACTAGCGGGGGGGCTTCCTACAATGGGCAGTTCTTC. Translating it yields CSAHTSGGASYNGQFF.

Many counts were recorded for this clonotype. The V and J genes are TRBV11-3 and TRBJ2-2, with TRBD1 as a possible D gene (6 bases). Germline CDR1 reads SGHNT; CDR2 reads YENEEA. V was cut by 0 bases and J by 5 bases, with 16 bases left in between. The CDR3 spans 17 residues. CDR3 sequence reads: CASSLEAGAPGTGELFF. Written as DNA, the CDR3 is TGTGCCAGCAGCTTAGAAGCAGGGGCCCCCGGGACCGGGGAGCTGTTTTTT.

V gene TRBV28 combines with J gene TRBJ1-2; the D gene is possibly TRBD1 (5 bases). V lost 4 bases, J lost 8 bases, and 14 bases lay in between. In germline, CDR1 is MDHEN, CDR2 SYDVKM. CDR3 size: 13 residues. CDR3 in amino acids: CASSYGTLDGYTF. The CDR3, as DNA: TGTGCCAGCAGTTATGGGACCCTGGACGGCTACACCTTC.

A remark on this clonotype: A much larger clone lies one base from this, so it may be a read error. This chain uses TRBV2 with TRBJ2-7; D may match TRBD1 or TRBD2 (5 bases each). The CDR3 length is 13 residues. In germline, CDR1 is SNHLY, CDR2 FYNNEI. CDR3 amino acids: CVSTTGTPRGQYF. The CDR3 bases are TGTGTCAGCACAACCGGGACCCCACGCGGGCAGTACTTC.

This clonotype occurred many times. The rearrangement joins TRBV30 to TRBJ1-1, with D unclear. CDR3 size: 11 residues. Germline V gene lookup returns CDR1 GTSNPN and CDR2 SVGIG (reference sequence). Trimming removed 7 bases at V and 4 bases at J, with 10 bases between. CDR3 sequence (DNA): TGTGCCTCCTCTTATGTCACTGAAGCTTTCTTT. As protein: CASSYVTEAFF.

This clonotype has ten or more counts. In DNA form, the CDR3 reads TGTGCCAGCAGCAGACAGACTCAGCCCCAGCATTTT. Its translation is CASSRQTQPQHF. The chain links TRBV6-1 to TRBJ1-5; D perhaps matches TRBD1 (5 bases). Trimming cost V 6 bases and J 6 bases, with 9 bases left between them. The CDR3 consists of 12 residues. Germline values: CDR1 MNHNS, CDR2 SASEGT.

Ten or more counts support this clonotype. The chain employs TRBV6-1 and TRBJ1-1, with a possible D match to TRBD1 (5 bases). V lost 4 bases and J 10 bases, leaving 19 bases between the germline ends. CDR3 length: 14 amino acids. Germline lookup yields CDR1 MNHNS and CDR2 SASEGT. DNA of the CDR3: TGTGCCAGCAGTGTTGAGACAGTCCCACAAGGAGCTTTCTTT. Translating it yields CASSVETVPQGAFF.

The chain is built from TRBV19 and TRBJ2-7; D perhaps matches TRBD1 (6 bases). The V and J ends lost 4 bases and 2 bases respectively, with 9 bases between them. Germline V lookup: CDR1 LNHDA, CDR2 SQIVND (reference sequence). The CDR3 spans 13 residues. CDR3 region: CASSNGQTYEQYF. As DNA, the CDR3 is TGTGCCAGTAGTAATGGACAGACCTACGAGCAGTACTTC.

This clonotype was recorded at least ten times. The chain employs TRBV11-2 and TRBJ1-5; no clear D gene. The CDR3 runs to 13 residues. Trimming removed 7 bases at V and 3 bases at J, with 10 bases between. Looked up from germline, CDR1 is SGHAT and CDR2 is FQNNGV. As DNA, the CDR3 is TGTGCCAGCACCGTCAGCGACAATCAGCCCCAGCATTTT. Protein: CASTVSDNQPQHF.

This clonotype has only a few counts. The V call is TRBV7-9, the J call TRBJ2-7; TRBD1 agrees at 10 bases. Germline assignment: CDR1 SEHNR and CDR2 FQNEAQ (reference sequence). The V segment lost 0 bases and the J segment 7 bases; nucleotides outside the gene matches: 9. The CDR3 length is 16 residues. The CDR3 DNA follows: TGTGCCAGCAGCTTAGCGAGGGACAGGGGACCTATTGAGCAGTACTTC. It is translated as CASSLARDRGPIEQYF.

This clonotype was counted many times. The DNA for the CDR3 is TGTGCCACCCGGACGGAAATGGGGGGAAACACCATATATTTT. The encoded protein is CATRTEMGGNTIYF. The rearrangement links TRBV10-3 to TRBJ1-3; D remains ambiguous. Trimming stripped 10 bases from V and 4 bases from J, with 17 bases between. Germline loops: CDR1 ENHRY, CDR2 SYGVKD. This CDR3 comprises 14 residues.

This clonotype was seen just once. The V and J genes are TRBV30 and TRBJ2-1, with D maybe TRBD2 (5 bases). Germline-derived CDR1 and CDR2 are GTSNPN and SVGIG (reference sequence). V lost 3 bases, J lost 3 bases, and 12 bases lay in between. The CDR3 totals 14 residues. CDR3 in amino acids: CAWSGVLYYNEQFF. The CDR3 coding sequence is TGTGCCTGGAGCGGGGTTCTCTACTACAATGAGCAGTTCTTC.

This clonotype was observed a handful of times. This chain joins TRBV29-1 and TRBJ1-5; TRBD1 matches 7 bases. After removal of 4 bases from V and 6 bases from J, the junction contained 6 bases not matched to a gene. The germline V gene has CDR1 SQVTM and CDR2 ANQGSEA. The CDR3 length is 13 residues. CDR3 residues: CSVGGQRSQPQHF. Written as DNA, the CDR3 is TGCAGCGTTGGGGGACAGCGGAGTCAGCCCCAGCATTTT.

This clonotype has at least ten counts. This chain links TRBV24-1 with TRBJ1-5, with a tentative D call TRBD1 (5 bases). The CDR3 is 15 residues long. V was cut by 2 bases and J by 7 bases, with 14 bases left in between. Germline lookup yields CDR1 KGHDR and CDR2 SFDVKD. The CDR3 coding sequence is TGTGCCACCAGTGATTCAGACAGCCCTCTCCAGCCCCAGCATTTT. Translation: CATSDSDSPLQPQHF.

Many counts were recorded for this clonotype. V is TRBV12-3 or TRBV12-4 and J is TRBJ2-5; 12 bases match TRBD1. After removal of 6 bases from V and 5 bases from J, the junction contained 7 bases not matched to a gene. The CDR3 consists of 15 residues. The CDR3 bases are TGTGCCAGCAGCCCCGGGACAGGGGGCTTGGAGACCCAGTACTTC. Translation: CASSPGTGGLETQYF.

This clonotype was seen ten or more times. This chain's CDR3 is CASSLRGQGQHEQYF. The CDR3 DNA sequence: TGTGCCAGCAGCTTAAGGGGGCAGGGGCAACACGAGCAGTACTTC. V gene TRBV7-9 combines with J gene TRBJ2-7; 7 positions match TRBD1. Germline-derived CDR1 and CDR2 are SEHNR and FQNEAQ (reference sequence). The CDR3 covers 15 residues. V was pared by 2 bases and J by 5 bases, with 9 bases of the junction left unmatched.

The rearrangement uses TRBV7-9 and TRBJ1-2; D is perhaps TRBD1 (5 bases). Trimming stripped 2 bases from V and 8 bases from J, with 18 bases between. This CDR3 has 15 amino acids. Germline CDR1 SEHNR, CDR2 FQNEAQ (reference sequence). CDR3 DNA: TGTGCCAGCAGCTTAACCCTAGACAGTGCCTGGGGCTACACCTTC. This gives the protein CASSLTLDSAWGYTF.

This clonotype has only a few counts. The chain joins TRBV18 to TRBJ2-7; D remains ambiguous. The V end was cut by 3 bases, the J end by 5 bases, with 14 bases between. The CDR3 length is 14 residues. CDR1 and CDR2 (germline): KGHSH, LQKENI. The CDR3 DNA reads as TGTGCCAGCTCACCTCGGATAGTAAATGACGAGCAGTACTTC. Translated, it gives CASSPRIVNDEQYF.

This clonotype was observed many times. V and J are TRBV5-1 and TRBJ1-1; D not resolved. The CDR3 runs 15 residues. Per germline, CDR1 SGHRS and CDR2 YFSETQ. V was shortened by 1 base and J by 0 bases, with 10 bases between the two germline ends. The CDR3 sequence is CASSLLHGMNTEAFF. Here the CDR3 DNA reads TGCGCCAGCAGCTTGTTACACGGAATGAACACTGAAGCTTTCTTT.

Many counts were recorded for this clonotype. The chain links TRBV30 to TRBJ2-5; D not resolved. This CDR3 region has 12 residues. Trimming shortened V by 2 bases and J by 3 bases, and 7 bases separated the two germline ends. The germline CDR1 and CDR2 sequences are GTSNPN and SVGIG (reference sequence). The CDR3 nucleotides are TGTGCCTGGAGTTGGAGTAAAGAGACCCAGTACTTC. Its protein product is CAWSWSKETQYF.

This clonotype was recorded a few times. V usage is TRBV28 and J usage is TRBJ1-2, with unresolved D. The CDR3 loop spans 11 amino acids. Germline assignment: CDR1 MDHEN and CDR2 SYDVKM. Trimming cost V 6 bases and J 7 bases, with 9 bases left between them. This CDR3 is CASRGRTGYTF. CDR3 in DNA: TGTGCCAGCAGGGGTCGAACTGGCTACACCTTC.